These 21 T cell receptor beta chains came from one sample sequenced in a study of shared clonotypes between healthy human individuals. TCRdb keeps only in-frame clones here, not all; method: immunoSEQ multiplex PCR. Of millions of clones in the sample, about 92% were seen once. It was CD45RO-negative cells, positively selected for CCR7, that made up naive CD8 cells, with terminally differentiated effector memory CD45RA+ cells excluded. The specimen was naive CD8+ T cells from PBMCs. Receptor source: a man aged 18 to 30 in good health. Some clones in this sample may be carry-over from other donors' samples.

The rearrangement links TRBV7-9 to TRBJ2-7; D may match TRBD1 or TRBD2 (7 bases each). The length of the CDR3 is 15 residues. V lost 5 bases to trimming and J lost 5 bases, with 19 bases between them. Germline V lookup: CDR1 SEHNR, CDR2 FQNEAQ (reference sequence). The CDR3 here is CASSTAGQPENEQYF. CDR3 sequence (DNA): TGTGCCAGCAGCACAGCGGGACAGCCGGAAAACGAGCAGTACTTC.

This chain joins TRBV6-5 and TRBJ2-6, with D perhaps matching TRBD1 (5 bases). There are 15 residues in the CDR3. Trimming shortened V by 7 bases and J by 4 bases, and 14 bases separated the two germline ends. The germline V gene encodes CDR1 MNHEY and CDR2 SVGAGI. CDR3 bases: TGTGCCAGCAATTCAGGGTTATCGGGGGCCAACGTCCTGACTTTC. Its translation: CASNSGLSGANVLTF.

This chain joins TRBV28 and TRBJ2-7; perhaps TRBD1 as D (5 bases). Trimming removed 3 bases at V and 1 base at J, with 16 bases between. The germline gives CDR1 MDHEN, CDR2 SYDVKM. This CDR3 contains 16 residues. The CDR3 DNA reads TGTGCCAGCAGTTTTCCCACCAAGGGGATATCCTACGAGCAGTACTTC. The encoded protein is CASSFPTKGISYEQYF.

This clone was observed a few times. For the CDR3, the DNA is TGTGCCAGCAGTTTTGTGGCAGAACCTGAAGCTTTCTTT. Residues: CASSFVAEPEAFF. This chain connects TRBV28 to TRBJ1-1; D unclear. The CDR3 totals 13 residues. The germline gives CDR1 MDHEN, CDR2 SYDVKM. Trimming shortened V by 3 bases and J by 6 bases, and 11 bases separated the two germline ends. The full variable domain, rest sourced from reference TRBV28 and TRBJ1-1, is DVKVTQSSRYLVKRTGEKVFLECVQDMDHENMFWYRQDPGLGLRLIYFSYDVKMKEKGDIPEGYSVSREKKERFSLILESASTNQTSMYLCASSFVAEPEAFFGQGTRLTVV.

The chain joins TRBV11-2 to TRBJ1-1, with 7 bases identical to TRBD1. This CDR3 is 15 amino acids long. Germline V gene sequence: CDR1 SGHAT, CDR2 FQNNGV. Losses at the gene ends were 0 bases for V and 5 bases for J; bases not matched to a gene: 6. Written as DNA, the CDR3 is TGTGCCAGCAGCTTAGACAGGGACAGTCGAACTGAAGCTTTCTTT. Protein sequence: CASSLDRDSRTEAFF.

The chain recombines TRBV28 with TRBJ1-2, with D hard to call. V dropped 10 bases and J dropped 8 bases, with 17 bases sitting between them. The CDR3 has 12 amino acids. Looked up from germline, CDR1 is MDHEN and CDR2 is SYDVKM. Written as DNA, the CDR3 is TGTGCCACCTTGTGGAGGGTTGGAGGCTACACCTTC. As protein: CATLWRVGGYTF.

The J gene is TRBJ2-7, the V gene TRBV10-1; D remains ambiguous. The V gene's germline CDR1 is WNHNN and CDR2 SYGVQD (reference sequence). This CDR3 region has 13 residues. Trimming cost V 3 bases and J 2 bases, with 8 bases left between them. The CDR3 here is CASSDGPAYEQYF. CDR3 nucleotides: TGCGCCAGCAGTGACGGTCCGGCCTACGAGCAGTACTTC.

The genes are TRBV9 and TRBJ1-2, with D perhaps TRBD1 (6 bases). Germline loops: CDR1 SGDLS, CDR2 YYNGEE. The CDR3 length is 12 residues. Trimming removed 6 bases at V and 6 bases at J, with 12 bases between. The CDR3 coding sequence is TGTGCCAGCACTACAGGGCCCCATGGCTACACCTTC. It specifies CASTTGPHGYTF.

This clone was seen only once. This chain joins TRBV27 and TRBJ1-5, with no clear D. Germline V gene data show CDR1 as MNHEY and CDR2 as SMNVEV (reference sequence). V lost 5 bases and J lost 4, with 12 bases in between. The CDR3 length is 14 residues. The CDR3 DNA reads as TGTGCCAGCAGTCCCCCCGGCGGGAATCAGCCCCAGCATTTT. It specifies CASSPPGGNQPQHF.

This sequence joins TRBV27 and TRBJ2-3; the D gene is possibly TRBD2 (7 bases). This CDR3 has 15 residues. Germline V gene lookup returns CDR1 MNHEY and CDR2 SMNVEV (reference sequence). V was trimmed by 7 bases and J by 4 bases, leaving 18 bases between them. The CDR3 loop reads CASTKRGRAPDTQYF. For the CDR3, the DNA is TGTGCCAGCACCAAGAGGGGGAGGGCCCCAGATACGCAGTATTTT.

The chain employs TRBV5-6 and TRBJ2-7, with D possibly TRBD1 on 6 matching bases. CDR1 and CDR2 (germline): SGHDT, YYEEEE. The CDR3 loop spans 13 amino acids. Trimming took 2 bases from V and 7 from J, leaving 13 bases between them. CDR3 DNA sequence: TGTGCCAGCAGCTTTCGGACAGCTTTTGAGCAGTACTTC. It yields the protein CASSFRTAFEQYF.

V is TRBV6-4 and J is TRBJ1-5; TRBD1 is a possible D gene (5 bases). Looked up from germline, CDR1 is MRHNA and CDR2 is SNTAGT. This CDR3 has 15 amino acids. V lost 6 bases and J 3 bases, leaving 15 bases between the germline ends. CDR3 sequence (DNA): TGTGCCAGCAGCCTGACAGAAATCCTCAATCAGCCCCAGCATTTT. Protein: CASSLTEILNQPQHF.

Details on this clone: The same CDR3 also results from other DNA sequences found in this sample. The gene calls are TRBV4-1 and TRBJ2-6; possibly TRBD1 or TRBD2 for D (5 bases each). This CDR3 region has 14 residues. The V gene lost 4 bases and the J gene lost 2 bases, with 6 bases spanning the gap. The germline CDR1 and CDR2 sequences are MGHRA and YSYEKL. The CDR3 DNA reads TGCGCCAGCAGCCTGGGGGCTGGGGCCAACGTCCTGACTTTC. It specifies CASSLGAGANVLTF.

J is TRBJ1-2 and V is TRBV6-5; the match to TRBD1 covers 12 bases. Trimming took 2 bases from V and 8 from J; bases not matched to a gene: 6. The CDR3 has 15 amino acids. Germline V CDR1 and CDR2: MNHEY, SVGAGI. CDR3 region: CASSYPGQGADGYTF. The CDR3 DNA follows: TGTGCCAGCAGTTACCCGGGACAGGGGGCCGACGGCTACACCTTC.

This chain joins TRBV20-1 and TRBJ2-1, with D possibly being TRBD2 (6 bases). Trimming pared 2 bases from V and 10 bases from J, leaving 9 bases between. Germline V CDR1 and CDR2: DFQATT, SNEGSKA (reference sequence). The CDR3 is 11 amino acids. The CDR3 nucleotides are TGCAGTGCTAGACGGGGGAGGGAGCAGTTCTTC. Translated: CSARRGREQFF.

The chain carries TRBV9 and TRBJ1-2; no definite D call. CDR1 is SGDLS and CDR2 is YYNGEE in the germline V gene. V was pared by 0 bases and J by 0 bases, with 6 bases between. The CDR3 totals 14 residues. The CDR3 nucleotides are TGTGCCAGCAGCGTAGGCCCAGCTAACTATGGCTACACCTTC. It is translated as CASSVGPANYGYTF.

The genes are TRBV10-3 and TRBJ2-2, with 7 bases fitting TRBD1. Germline V CDR1 and CDR2: ENHRY, SYGVKD. V dropped 8 bases and J dropped 1; count of bases not matched to a gene: 16. This CDR3 is 18 amino acids long. The CDR3 spells CAIGPGIGGPQNTGELFF. In nucleotides, the CDR3 is TGTGCCATCGGGCCGGGGATAGGGGGCCCTCAGAACACCGGGGAGCTGTTTTTT.

CDR3 region: CASSLGTKREAFF. CDR3 in DNA: TGTGCCAGCAGCTTAGGGACAAAGAGAGAAGCTTTCTTT. This chain uses TRBV5-4 with TRBJ1-1, with D possibly being TRBD1 (6 bases). V was clipped by 2 bases and J by 8 bases, with 13 bases between them. In germline, CDR1 is SGHNT, CDR2 YYREEE (reference sequence). The CDR3 extends over 13 amino acids.

The rearrangement uses TRBV9 and TRBJ2-3; D remains unclear. V was clipped by 3 bases and J by 0 bases, with 14 bases between them. CDR1 is SGDLS, CDR2 YYNGEE, per germline. The CDR3 covers 16 residues. CDR3 loop: CASSGSFIGSTDTQYF. The CDR3 coding sequence is TGTGCCAGCAGCGGAAGTTTTATTGGGAGCACAGATACGCAGTATTTT.

The rearrangement joins TRBV9 to TRBJ2-2; D remains ambiguous. V was shortened by 4 bases and J by 8 bases, with 9 bases between the two germline ends. From germline, CDR1 is SGDLS and CDR2 YYNGEE. The CDR3 sequence is 12 residues long. The CDR3 DNA follows: TGTGCCAGCAGCCCCCAAGGAGGGGAGCTGTTTTTT. This sequence encodes CASSPQGGELFF.

CDR3 sequence reads: CASSQARDGSGANVLTF. CDR3 DNA: TGTGCCAGCAGCCAAGCAAGGGACGGCTCTGGGGCCAACGTCCTGACTTTC. The rearrangement uses TRBV4-2 and TRBJ2-6; the D call may be TRBD1 or TRBD2 (5 bases each). Trimming removed 1 base at V and 0 bases at J, with 10 bases between. The germline CDR1 and CDR2 sequences are LGHNA and YNFKEQ. This CDR3 spans 17 amino acids.